Below are 8 T cell receptor beta chains sequenced from a single sample in a study of pediatric ulcerative colitis. During colonoscopy, one to two rectal pinch biopsies were collected. The assay was immunoSEQ multiplex PCR, and TCRdb's table has in-frame clones only and misses some. This sample yields roughly 9,900 clones, of which roughly 80% are seen a single time; about 3.6% belongs to the top ten. The sequenced sample consisted of gut tissue. These receptors were taken from a girl between 10 and 17 years old who was a control in a study of pediatric ulcerative colitis.

J is TRBJ2-1 and V is TRBV7-9; no clear D gene. Looked up from germline, CDR1 is SEHNR and CDR2 is FQNEAQ (reference sequence). CDR3 size: 14 residues. V was shortened by 5 bases and J by 2 bases, with 10 bases between the two germline ends. The CDR3 DNA is TGTGCCAGCAGCCCAGCCGGCACCTACAATGAGCAGTTCTTC. Translated, it gives CASSPAGTYNEQFF.

This chain joins TRBV4-2 and TRBJ2-7; 9 positions match TRBD2. Trimming took 0 bases from V and 2 from J; bases not matched to a gene: 8. The CDR3 spans 17 residues. The germline V gene has CDR1 LGHNA and CDR2 YNFKEQ. The CDR3 sequence is CASSQDLSGRYPYEQYF. The CDR3 bases are TGTGCCAGCAGCCAAGATTTGAGCGGGAGGTACCCCTACGAGCAGTACTTC.

The genes are TRBV2 and TRBJ1-1, with D maybe TRBD1 (5 bases). V was trimmed by 1 base and J by 5 bases, leaving 8 bases between them. The CDR3 contains 13 residues. The germline V gene encodes CDR1 SNHLY and CDR2 FYNNEI. The CDR3 nucleotides are TGTGCCAGCAGTGAAGAGGGGTGGACTGAAGCTTTCTTT. This sequence encodes CASSEEGWTEAFF.

The CDR3 here is CASSQRTGGFANEKLFF. The CDR3 region has the DNA TGCGCCAGCAGCCAACGGACAGGGGGCTTTGCTAATGAAAAACTGTTTTTT. The chain couples TRBV4-3 to TRBJ1-4, with 11 bases fitting TRBD1. The CDR3 is 17 amino acids. The V gene's germline CDR1 is LGHNA and CDR2 YSLEER. With V trimmed by 2 bases and J by 3 bases, 5 bases remained unmatched.

The chain is built from TRBV27 and TRBJ2-1, with no clear D. Trimming cost V 7 bases and J 0 bases, with 16 bases left between them. The germline V gene has CDR1 MNHEY and CDR2 SMNVEV (reference sequence). This CDR3 spans 16 amino acids. The CDR3 sequence is CASTGIRPSSYNEQFF. The DNA for the CDR3 is TGTGCCAGCACTGGAATCCGGCCGAGCTCCTACAATGAGCAGTTCTTC.

This clone was detected only a few times. The chain combines TRBV10-1 with TRBJ2-2, with 10 nucleotides matching TRBD2. V lost 3 bases to trimming and J lost 3 bases; unmatched junction nucleotides: 1. Per germline, CDR1 WNHNN and CDR2 SYGVQD (reference sequence). This CDR3 contains 15 residues. CDR3 coding DNA: TGCGCCAGCAGTGAAAGCGGGAGGGACACCGGGGAGCTGTTTTTT. Translated, it gives CASSESGRDTGELFF.

The gene calls are TRBV4-1 and TRBJ1-6; D call uncertain. The V end was cut by 0 bases, the J end by 5 bases, with 14 bases between. Looked up from germline, CDR1 is MGHRA and CDR2 is YSYEKL. The CDR3 is made up of 17 amino acids. The CDR3 DNA is TGCGCCAGCAGCCAAGATGCCGGGGTCTGGAATAATTCACCCCTCCACTTT. Translated, it gives CASSQDAGVWNNSPLHF.

The chain employs TRBV19 and TRBJ1-5; no firm D call. This CDR3 contains 13 residues. The germline V gene encodes CDR1 LNHDA and CDR2 SQIVND (reference sequence). V was shortened by 6 bases and J by 3 bases, with 9 bases between the two germline ends. The CDR3 sequence is CASSTEHNQPQHF. CDR3 nucleotides: TGTGCCAGTAGCACAGAGCACAATCAGCCCCAGCATTTT.